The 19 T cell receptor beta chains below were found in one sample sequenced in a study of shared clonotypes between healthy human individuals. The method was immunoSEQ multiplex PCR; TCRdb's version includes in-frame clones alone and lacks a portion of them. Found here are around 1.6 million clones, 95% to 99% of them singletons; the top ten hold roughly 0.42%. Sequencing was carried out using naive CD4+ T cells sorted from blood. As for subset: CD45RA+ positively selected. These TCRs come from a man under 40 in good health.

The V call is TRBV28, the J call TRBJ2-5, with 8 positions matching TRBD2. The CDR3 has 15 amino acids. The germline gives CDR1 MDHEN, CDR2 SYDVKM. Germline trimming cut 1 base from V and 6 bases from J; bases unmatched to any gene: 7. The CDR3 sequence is CASSLSSGSGQTQYF. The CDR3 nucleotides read TGTGCCAGCAGTTTATCCAGCGGGAGTGGGCAGACCCAGTACTTC.

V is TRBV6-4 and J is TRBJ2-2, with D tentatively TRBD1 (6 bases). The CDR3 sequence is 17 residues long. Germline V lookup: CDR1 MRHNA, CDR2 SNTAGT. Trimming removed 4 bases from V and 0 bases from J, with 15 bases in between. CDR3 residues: CASSVLPGASNTGELFF. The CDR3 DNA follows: TGTGCCAGCAGTGTCCTTCCAGGGGCTTCGAACACCGGGGAGCTGTTTTTT.

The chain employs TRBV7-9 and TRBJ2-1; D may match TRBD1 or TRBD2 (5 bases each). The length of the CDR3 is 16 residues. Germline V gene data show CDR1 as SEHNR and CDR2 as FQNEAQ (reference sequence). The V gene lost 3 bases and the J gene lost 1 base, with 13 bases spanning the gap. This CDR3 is CASSFLRDLSYNEQFF. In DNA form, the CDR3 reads TGTGCCAGCAGCTTTCTCCGGGACCTATCCTACAATGAGCAGTTCTTC.

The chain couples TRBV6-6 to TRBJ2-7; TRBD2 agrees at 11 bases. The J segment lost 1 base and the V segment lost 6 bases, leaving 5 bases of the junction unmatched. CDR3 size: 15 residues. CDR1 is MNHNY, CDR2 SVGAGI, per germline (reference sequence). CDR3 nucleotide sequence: TGTGCCAGCAGCTTGACTAGCGGGGCATCCTACGAGCAGTACTTC. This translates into CASSLTSGASYEQYF.

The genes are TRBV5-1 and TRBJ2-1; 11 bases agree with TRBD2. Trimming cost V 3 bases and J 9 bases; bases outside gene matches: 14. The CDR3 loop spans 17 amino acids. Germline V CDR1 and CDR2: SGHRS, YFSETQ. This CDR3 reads CASSSGLAGGPRGEQFF. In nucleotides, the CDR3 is TGCGCCAGCAGCTCGGGCCTAGCGGGAGGCCCGAGAGGTGAGCAGTTCTTC. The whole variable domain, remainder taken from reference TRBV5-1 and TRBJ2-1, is KAGVTQTPRYLIKTRGQQVTLSCSPISGHRSVSWYQQTPGQGLQFLFEYFSETQRNKGNFPGRFSGRQFSNSRSEMNVSTLELGDSALYLCASSSGLAGGPRGEQFFGPGTRLTVL.

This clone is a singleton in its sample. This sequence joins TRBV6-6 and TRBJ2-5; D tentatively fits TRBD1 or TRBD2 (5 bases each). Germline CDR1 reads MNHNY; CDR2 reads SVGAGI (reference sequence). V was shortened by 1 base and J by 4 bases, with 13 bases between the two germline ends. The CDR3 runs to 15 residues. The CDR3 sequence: CASSYFGAEGETQYF. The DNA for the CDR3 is TGTGCCAGCAGTTACTTCGGGGCGGAAGGAGAGACCCAGTACTTC.

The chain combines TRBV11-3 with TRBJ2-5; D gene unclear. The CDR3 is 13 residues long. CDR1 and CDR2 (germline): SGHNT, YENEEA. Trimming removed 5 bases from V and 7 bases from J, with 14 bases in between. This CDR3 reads CASSPRPLGTQYF. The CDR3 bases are TGTGCCAGCAGCCCTCGACCCTTAGGGACCCAGTACTTC.

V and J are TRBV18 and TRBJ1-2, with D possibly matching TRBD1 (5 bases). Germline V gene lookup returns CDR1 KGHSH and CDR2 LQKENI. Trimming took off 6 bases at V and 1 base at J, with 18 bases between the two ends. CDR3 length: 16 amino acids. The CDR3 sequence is CASSTPTGNSNYGYTF. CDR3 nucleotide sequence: TGTGCCAGCTCCACCCCCACAGGCAACAGTAACTATGGCTACACCTTC.

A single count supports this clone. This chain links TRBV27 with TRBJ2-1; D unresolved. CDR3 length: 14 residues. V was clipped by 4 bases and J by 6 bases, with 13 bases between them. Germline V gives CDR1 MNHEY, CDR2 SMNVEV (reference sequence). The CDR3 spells CASSSLDRSNEQFF. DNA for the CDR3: TGTGCCAGCAGTTCCCTGGATCGGAGCAATGAGCAGTTCTTC.

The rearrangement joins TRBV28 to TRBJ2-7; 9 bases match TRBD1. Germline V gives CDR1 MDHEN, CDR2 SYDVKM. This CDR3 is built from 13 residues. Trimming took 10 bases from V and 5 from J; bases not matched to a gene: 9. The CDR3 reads CAIIGQGKHEQYF. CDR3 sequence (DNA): TGTGCCATCATAGGACAGGGGAAGCACGAGCAGTACTTC.

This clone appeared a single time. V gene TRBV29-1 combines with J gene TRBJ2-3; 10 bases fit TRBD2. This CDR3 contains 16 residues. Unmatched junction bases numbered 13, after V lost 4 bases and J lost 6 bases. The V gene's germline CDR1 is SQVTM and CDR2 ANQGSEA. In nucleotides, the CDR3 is TGCAGCGTTGCTTGGGTCAGCGGGAGGGCCGGGGATACGCAGTATTTT. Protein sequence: CSVAWVSGRAGDTQYF.

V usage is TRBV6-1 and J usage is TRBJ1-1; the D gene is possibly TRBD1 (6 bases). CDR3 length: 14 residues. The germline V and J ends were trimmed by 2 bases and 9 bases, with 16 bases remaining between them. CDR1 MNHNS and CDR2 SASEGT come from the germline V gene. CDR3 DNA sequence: TGTGCCAGCAGTGAATGGGTACAGGGAAGCAAAGCTTTCTTT. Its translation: CASSEWVQGSKAFF.

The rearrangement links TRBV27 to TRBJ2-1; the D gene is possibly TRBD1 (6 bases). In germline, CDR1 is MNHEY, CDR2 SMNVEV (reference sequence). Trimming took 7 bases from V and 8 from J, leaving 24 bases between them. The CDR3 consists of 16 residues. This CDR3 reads CASTLGGFSRTDEQFF. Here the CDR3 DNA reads TGTGCCAGCACCCTAGGGGGATTTAGCCGGACGGATGAGCAGTTCTTC.

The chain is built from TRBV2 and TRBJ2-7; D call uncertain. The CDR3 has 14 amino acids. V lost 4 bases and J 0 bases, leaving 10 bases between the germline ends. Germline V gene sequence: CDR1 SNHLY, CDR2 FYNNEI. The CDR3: CASSVGTNSYEQYF. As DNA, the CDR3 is TGTGCCAGCAGTGTCGGCACCAACTCCTACGAGCAGTACTTC. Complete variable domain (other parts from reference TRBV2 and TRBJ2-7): EPEVTQTPSHQVTQMGQEVILRCVPISNHLYFYWYRQILGQKVEFLVSFYNNEISEKSEIFDDQFSVERPDGSNFTLKIRSTKLEDSAMYFCASSVGTNSYEQYFGPGTRLTVT.

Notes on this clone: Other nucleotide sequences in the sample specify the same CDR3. This CDR3 reads CASSLDYEQYF. The CDR3 region has the DNA TGTGCCAGCAGTCTGGACTACGAGCAGTACTTC. This chain links TRBV28 with TRBJ2-7; D not certain. With 5 bases removed from V and 3 bases from J, the gap between germline ends came to 5 bases. The CDR3 has 11 amino acids. Germline assignment: CDR1 MDHEN and CDR2 SYDVKM. Together with reference TRBV28 and TRBJ2-7, the CDR3 gives the full variable domain: DVKVTQSSRYLVKRTGEKVFLECVQDMDHENMFWYRQDPGLGLRLIYFSYDVKMKEKGDIPEGYSVSREKKERFSLILESASTNQTSMYLCASSLDYEQYFGPGTRLTVT.

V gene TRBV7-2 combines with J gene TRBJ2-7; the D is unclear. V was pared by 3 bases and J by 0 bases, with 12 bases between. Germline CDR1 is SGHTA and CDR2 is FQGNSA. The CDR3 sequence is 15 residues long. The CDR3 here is CASSFDLASSYEQYF. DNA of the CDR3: TGTGCCAGCAGCTTTGACCTCGCGAGCTCCTACGAGCAGTACTTC.

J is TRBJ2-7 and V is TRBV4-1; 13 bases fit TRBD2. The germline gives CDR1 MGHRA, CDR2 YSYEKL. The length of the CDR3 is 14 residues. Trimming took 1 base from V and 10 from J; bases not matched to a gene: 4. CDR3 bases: TGCGCCAGCAGCCAAGTACTAGCGGGAGGGCGACAGTACTTC. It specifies CASSQVLAGGRQYF.

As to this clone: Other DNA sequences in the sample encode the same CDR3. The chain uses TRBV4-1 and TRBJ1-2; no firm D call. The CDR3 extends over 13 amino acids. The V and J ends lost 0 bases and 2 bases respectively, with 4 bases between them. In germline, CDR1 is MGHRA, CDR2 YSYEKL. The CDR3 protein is CASSQDGNYGYTF. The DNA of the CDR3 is TGCGCCAGCAGCCAAGATGGGAACTATGGCTACACCTTC.

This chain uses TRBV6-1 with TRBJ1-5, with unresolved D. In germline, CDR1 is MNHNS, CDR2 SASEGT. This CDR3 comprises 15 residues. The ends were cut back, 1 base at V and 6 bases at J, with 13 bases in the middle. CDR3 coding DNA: TGTGCCAGCAGTGAAGAAAGGTCAGCGATTCAGCCCCAGCATTTT. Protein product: CASSEERSAIQPQHF.